Shown below are 17 T cell receptor beta chains from a single sample sequenced in a study of blood T cells in healthy people across ages. Sample-barcoded 5' priming and a J-beta primer mix drove a second PCR of about 6 to 12 cycles. TCRdb passed the 5' RACE reads through MiXCR, listing each CDR3 protein once. The table includes about 1.8 million distinct CDR3 sequences, 49% detected once. Sequenced sample: blood. The receptors shown here come from a middle-aged woman in good health.

This chain connects TRBV6-2 or TRBV6-3 to TRBJ2-3, with no clear D. Germline-derived CDR1 and CDR2 are MNHEY and SVGEGT. CDR3 length equals 15 residues. The V and J ends lost 6 bases and 3 bases respectively, with 16 bases between them. CDR3 amino acids: CASSWEGLRTDTQYF. The CDR3 region has the DNA TGTGCCAGCAGCTGGGAAGGGTTGAGGACAGATACGCAGTATTTT.

Comment on this clonotype: This may be a read error, as it is one base from a much larger clone. V gene TRBV4-2 combines with J gene TRBJ2-1, with D perhaps being TRBD1 or TRBD2 (5 bases each). In germline, CDR1 is LGHNA, CDR2 YNFKEQ. The CDR3 has 12 amino acids. V gave up 1 base and J gave up 13 bases, with 11 bases separating them. The CDR3 is CASSQVQGTQFF. The CDR3 DNA reads TGTGCCAGCAGCCAAGTTCAAGGGACCCAGTTCTTC.

The CDR3 protein is CASRITGVPNEKLFF. CDR3 in DNA: TGTGCCAGCAGAATAACAGGGGTGCCTAATGAAAAACTGTTTTTT. V gene TRBV7-2 combines with J gene TRBJ1-4; 7 bases align to TRBD1. The CDR3 length is 15 residues. Germline values: CDR1 SGHTA, CDR2 FQGNSA. Trimming cost V 6 bases and J 3 bases; bases outside gene matches: 7.

This clonotype turned up a few times. This sequence joins TRBV20-1 and TRBJ2-5, with TRBD1 matching 8 bases. Trimming cost V 5 bases and J 4 bases; bases outside gene matches: 9. The CDR3 extends over 14 amino acids. Germline V gene lookup returns CDR1 DFQATT and CDR2 SNEGSKA (reference sequence). The CDR3 loop reads CSAQGATWSETQYF. CDR3 DNA: TGCAGTGCTCAGGGGGCGACATGGTCAGAGACCCAGTACTTC.

This clonotype has only one observation. The genes are TRBV7-3 and TRBJ2-1, with D hard to call. CDR1 SGHTA and CDR2 FQGTGA come from the germline V gene. This CDR3 contains 12 residues. Trimming took off 3 bases at V and 9 bases at J, with 9 bases between the two ends. The CDR3 coding sequence is TGTGCCAGCAGCTTCCCTCGCGGTGAGCAGTTCTTC. Its protein product is CASSFPRGEQFF.

The genes are TRBV20-1 and TRBJ2-4, with no clear D. The J call may be mistaken, given a closer DNA end match to TRBJ2-7. The CDR3 length is 14 residues. CDR1 is DFQATT and CDR2 is SNEGSKA in the germline V gene (reference sequence). The CDR3 is CSARDANKANEQYF. Here the CDR3 DNA reads TGCAGTGCTAGAGATGCGAACAAAGCCAACGAGCAGTACTTC.

The chain is built from TRBV20-1 and TRBJ2-3, with TRBD1 identical over 8 bases. Germline CDR1 reads DFQATT; CDR2 reads SNEGSKA (reference sequence). V was clipped by 6 bases and J by 2 bases; unmatched bases: 10. CDR3 size: 15 residues. CDR3 nucleotide sequence: TGCAGTGCCCACGGACAGGGTGGACCCACAGATACGCAGTATTTT. It specifies CSAHGQGGPTDTQYF.

This sequence joins TRBV12-3 or TRBV12-4 and TRBJ2-1, with 7 bases that match TRBD1. The CDR3 has 17 amino acids. J gave up 4 bases and V 4 bases, and 13 bases lay outside the gene matches. CDR3: CASSSATGTDSYNEQFF. The CDR3, as DNA: TGTGCCAGCAGTTCCGCGACTGGGACAGACTCTTACAATGAGCAGTTCTTC.

The chain uses TRBV12-3 or TRBV12-4 and TRBJ2-5, with D tentatively TRBD2 (5 bases). The CDR3 has 14 amino acids. V was pared by 4 bases and J by 1 base, with 10 bases between. The CDR3 region has the DNA TGTGCCAGCAGTTCGGACTTTTTCCAAGAGACCCAGTACTTC. As protein: CASSSDFFQETQYF.

This clonotype has only a few counts. The chain links TRBV7-3 to TRBJ2-5; either TRBD1 or TRBD2 may fit D (5 bases each). V lost 1 base, J lost 2 bases, and 11 bases lay in between. The CDR3 has 15 amino acids. Germline loops: CDR1 SGHTA, CDR2 FQGTGA. The CDR3 spells CASSLMGRLQETQYF. The CDR3 coding sequence is TGTGCCAGCAGCTTAATGGGACGGTTACAAGAGACCCAGTACTTC. Drawing the rest from reference TRBV7-3 and TRBJ2-5, the complete variable domain is GAGVSQTPSNKVTEKGKYVELRCDPISGHTALYWYRQSLGQGPEFLIYFQGTGAADDSGLPNDRFFAVRPEGSVSTLKIQRTERGDSAVYLCASSLMGRLQETQYFGPGTRLLVL.

This clonotype was counted at least ten times. The chain carries TRBV3-1 and TRBJ2-7; no definite D call. The CDR3 loop spans 14 amino acids. Germline CDR1 and CDR2: LGHDT and YNNKEL (reference sequence). Trimming took off 1 base at V and 4 bases at J, with 11 bases between the two ends. CDR3 sequence: CASSQGVGWYEQYF. The DNA of the CDR3 is TGTGCCAGCAGCCAAGGGGTGGGGTGGTACGAGCAGTACTTC.

The genes are TRBV6-6 and TRBJ2-1; D possibly corresponds to TRBD2 (5 bases). This CDR3 is 17 amino acids long. V lost 7 bases to trimming and J lost 3 bases, with 22 bases between them. Germline values: CDR1 MNHNY, CDR2 SVGAGI (reference sequence). CDR3 in amino acids: CASTSSQAGGYYNEQFF. CDR3 bases: TGTGCCAGCACTTCCTCCCAGGCCGGAGGATACTACAATGAGCAGTTCTTC.

V usage is TRBV7-6 and J usage is TRBJ2-6, with 9 bases aligning to TRBD2. The trim removed 8 bases at V and 2 bases at J, leaving 7 bases unmatched. From germline, CDR1 is SGHVS and CDR2 FNYEAQ. The CDR3 runs to 16 residues. The CDR3 DNA reads as TGTGCCAGCTCCCTAGCGGGGATCCCTGGGGCCAACGTCCTGACTTTC. As protein: CASSLAGIPGANVLTF.

This clonotype has more than one count but fewer than ten. The chain combines TRBV14 with TRBJ2-5; D remains ambiguous. Germline values: CDR1 SGHDN, CDR2 FVKESK. Trimming shortened V by 0 bases and J by 4 bases, and 6 bases separated the two germline ends. The CDR3 is made up of 13 amino acids. The CDR3 sequence is CASSQDPTETQYF. In DNA, the CDR3 is TGTGCCAGCAGCCAAGACCCAACAGAGACCCAGTACTTC.

The chain carries TRBV5-1 and TRBJ1-1, with D perhaps matching TRBD1 (5 bases). CDR3 length: 12 amino acids. V was shortened by 3 bases and J by 7 bases, with 10 bases between the two germline ends. Germline V gene lookup returns CDR1 SGHRS and CDR2 YFSETQ. The chain's CDR3 is CASSYPDSEAFF. CDR3 DNA sequence: TGCGCCAGCAGCTACCCCGACAGTGAAGCTTTCTTT. The full variable domain, rest sourced from reference TRBV5-1 and TRBJ1-1, is KAGVTQTPRYLIKTRGQQVTLSCSPISGHRSVSWYQQTPGQGLQFLFEYFSETQRNKGNFPGRFSGRQFSNSRSEMNVSTLELGDSALYLCASSYPDSEAFFGQGTRLTVV.

V usage is TRBV12-3 or TRBV12-4 and J usage is TRBJ2-1; either TRBD1 or TRBD2 may supply D (6 bases each). V was cut by 5 bases and J by 9 bases, with 20 bases left in between. This CDR3 comprises 15 residues. CDR3 sequence reads: CASSPEGRGSAEQFF. The CDR3 region has the DNA TGTGCCAGCAGTCCGGAGGGCAGGGGTTCCGCTGAGCAGTTCTTC.

V and J are TRBV27 and TRBJ2-5; 14 bases align to TRBD2. CDR1 and CDR2 (germline): MNHEY, SMNVEV (reference sequence). The CDR3 length is 14 residues. V shed 6 bases, J shed 9 bases, and the junction held 6 bases outside the gene matches. In DNA form, the CDR3 reads TGTGCCAGCAGATTGACTAGCGGGGGGGAGGCCCAGTACTTC. This sequence encodes CASRLTSGGEAQYF.